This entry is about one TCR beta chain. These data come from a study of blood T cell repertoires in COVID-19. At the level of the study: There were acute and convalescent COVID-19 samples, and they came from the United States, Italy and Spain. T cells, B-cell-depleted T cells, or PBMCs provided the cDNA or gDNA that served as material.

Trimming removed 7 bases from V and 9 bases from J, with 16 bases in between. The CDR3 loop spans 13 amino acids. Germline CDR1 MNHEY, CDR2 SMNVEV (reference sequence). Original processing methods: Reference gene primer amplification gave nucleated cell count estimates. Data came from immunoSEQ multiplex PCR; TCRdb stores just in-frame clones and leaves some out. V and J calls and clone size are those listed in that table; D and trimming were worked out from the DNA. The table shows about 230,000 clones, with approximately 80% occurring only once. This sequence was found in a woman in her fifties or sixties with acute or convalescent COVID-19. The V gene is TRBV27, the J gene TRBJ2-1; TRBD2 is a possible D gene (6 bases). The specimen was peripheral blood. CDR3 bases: TGTGCCAGCAACCGCCTAGCGAGTACTGAGCAGTTCTTC. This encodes CASNRLASTEQFF.